This T cell receptor (beta chain) was recorded in a study of CXCR3-negative and CXCR3-positive naive CD8 T cells. Study background: Per-library TRB read counts averaged about 1.5 +/- 0.3 million, adding up to 110 million to 150 million in total.

As regards this clonotype: Its antigen remains unidentified.

The TRB libraries of cDNA were built by UMI-labeled 5' RACE. TCRdb derives one entry per CDR3 protein from the 5' RACE reads, leaving out DNA. Its clone listing holds about 40,000 distinct CDR3 sequences. Study observations and caveats: Fresh PBMCs were used in most assays, and CXCR3 expression partially decreased after cryopreservation.

250,000 to 350,000 cells per CD8+ T cell subset were flow-sorted in triplicate. This TCR was recovered from a human donor in good health. Some clones in this sample may be carry-over from other donors' samples. The sample was memory CD8+ T cells from blood.

This chain's CDR3 is CASSWGGSYNEQFF. The V and J genes are TRBV9 and TRBJ2-1; the TCRdb D gene call, TRBD1, has no DNA to confirm it. This CDR3 is 14 amino acids long. In germline, CDR1 is SGDLS, CDR2 YYNGEE.